This T cell receptor beta chain was captured in a study of synovial regulatory T cells in juvenile arthritis. Whole-study context: One patient received methotrexate plus infliximab; one lacked treatment information. Study-level results: Synovial Tregs shared more CDR3 sequences with iaTregs than other blood Tregs. Inflammation-associated Treg cells in blood had less TCR diversity than the remaining blood Treg cells.

This table comes from immunoSEQ multiplex PCR, and its TCRdb copy is limited to in-frame clones, with some not included. Here the sample table reports 9,500 to 10,000 clones. Of note for this clone: Its antigen is unidentified.

The CDR3 totals 15 residues. The coding DNA is unavailable. CDR1 SGHDT and CDR2 YYEEEE come from the germline V gene. The clonotype comes from a donor aged 2-30 years with juvenile idiopathic arthritis. The sequencing sample was made of Treg cells from blood. Subset here: remaining (HLA-DR-negative) circulating blood Treg cells. This chain connects TRBV5-6 to TRBJ2-2. The CDR3 spells CASSSYRLYTGELFF.